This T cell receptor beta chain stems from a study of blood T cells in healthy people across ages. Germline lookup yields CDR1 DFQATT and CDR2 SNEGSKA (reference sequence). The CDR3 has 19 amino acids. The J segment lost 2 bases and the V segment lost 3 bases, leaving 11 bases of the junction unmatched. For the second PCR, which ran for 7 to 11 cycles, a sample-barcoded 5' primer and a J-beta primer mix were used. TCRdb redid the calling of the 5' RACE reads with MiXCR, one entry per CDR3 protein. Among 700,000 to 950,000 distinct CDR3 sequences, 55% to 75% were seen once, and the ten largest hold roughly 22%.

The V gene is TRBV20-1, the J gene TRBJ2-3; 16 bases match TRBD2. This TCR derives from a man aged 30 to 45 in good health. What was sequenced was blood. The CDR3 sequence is CSARPLPGLAGGITDTQYF. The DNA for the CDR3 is TGCAGTGCTAGGCCGTTACCGGGACTAGCGGGAGGGATCACAGATACGCAGTATTTT.